This is a list of T cell receptor beta chains from one sample in a study of CD8+ T cells in alopecia areata. This table comes from immunoSEQ multiplex PCR, and its TCRdb copy is limited to in-frame clones, with some not included. The profile shows 110,000 to 150,000 clones, roughly 62% of them singletons. The starting material was CD4+ T cells sorted from blood, obtained at week 0. The receptors were sampled from a human donor with alopecia areata. Each CDR3 is given with its conserved first and last residue. A D gene is named only where the DNA matches it firmly. Not every row has a clone size; where given, it reads once, few, many or a size class.

clone_size j_call v_call d_call cdr3_aa cdr3_nt
- TRBJ2-1 TRBV10-3 - CAISESHNEQFF TGTGCCATCAGTGAGTCCCACAATGAGCAGTTCTTC
few TRBJ2-1 TRBV19 TRBD2 CASSIRLAGGLYNEQFF TGTGCCAGTAGTATCCGACTAGCGGGGGGGCTGTACAATGAGCAGTTCTTC
- TRBJ2-7 TRBV4-2 TRBD2 CASSQLLAGGSEQYF TGTGCCAGCAGCCAGCTACTAGCGGGGGGATCCGAGCAGTACTTC
- TRBJ1-5 TRBV2 - CASSESVRLPQHF TGTGCCAGCAGTGAGTCCGTCCGGTTGCCCCAGCATTTT
- TRBJ1-3 TRBV29-1 - CSVEDLTGDSGNTIYF TGCAGCGTTGAAGACCTGACAGGAGACTCTGGAAACACCATATATTTT
- TRBJ1-5 TRBV19 TRBD1 CASSITDRGSDNQPQHF TGTGCCAGTAGTATAACTGACAGGGGGTCGGACAATCAGCCCCAGCATTTT
- TRBJ2-2 TRBV7-3 TRBD2 CASSLGGGTGELFF TGTGCCAGCAGCCTCGGGGGAGGGACCGGGGAGCTGTTTTTT
- TRBJ1-6 TRBV11-2 - CASSFTDNYNSPLHF TGTGCCAGCAGCTTTACGGACAACTATAATTCACCCCTCCACTTT
few TRBJ2-5 TRBV29-1 - CSVGGEETQYF TGCAGCGTTGGAGGGGAAGAGACCCAGTACTTC
many TRBJ1-4 TRBV2 - CASSVERDEKLFF TGTGCCAGCAGTGTCGAGAGGGATGAAAAACTGTTTTTT
- TRBJ2-7 TRBV5-4 - CASSLDRYEQYF TGTGCCAGCAGCTTGGACAGATACGAGCAGTACTTC
- TRBJ1-5 TRBV6-1 - CASRQENSNQPQHF TGTGCCAGCAGACAGGAAAATAGCAATCAGCCCCAGCATTTT
- TRBJ2-5 TRBV2 - CASSEGGAQETQYF TGTGCCAGCAGTGAGGGCGGGGCGCAAGAGACCCAGTACTTC
- TRBJ2-3 TRBV29-1 - CSVVWDRTDTQYF TGCAGCGTTGTTTGGGACCGCACAGATACGCAGTATTTT
- TRBJ2-7 TRBV30 - CAWSPAGTYEQYF TGTGCCTGGAGTCCCGCCGGGACCTACGAGCAGTACTTC
few TRBJ2-2 TRBV6-1 - CASSGAHSNTGELFF TGTGCCAGCAGTGGGGCCCACAGCAACACCGGGGAGCTGTTTTTT
few TRBJ2-2 TRBV5-6 - CASSLALEANTGELFF TGTGCCAGCAGCTTGGCGCTAGAAGCGAACACCGGGGAGCTGTTTTTT
- TRBJ2-6 TRBV29-1 TRBD1 CSVGQHSGANVLTF TGCAGCGTGGGACAGCACTCTGGGGCCAACGTCCTGACTTTC
few TRBJ2-3 TRBV11-2 - CASSPGADTQYF TGTGCCAGCAGCCCCGGGGCAGATACGCAGTATTTT
- TRBJ2-5 TRBV29-1 - CSVDVLGGEAETQYF TGCAGCGTTGATGTTTTAGGGGGGGAGGCGGAGACCCAGTACTTC
- TRBJ2-5 TRBV30 - CAWGLGLGETQYF TGTGCCTGGGGATTGGGTTTGGGAGAGACCCAGTACTTC
- TRBJ1-5 TRBV6-5 TRBD1 CASSDTGVYQPQHF TGTGCCAGCAGCGATACAGGGGTATATCAGCCCCAGCATTTT
- TRBJ1-2 TRBV6-5 - CATTDGYGYTF TGTGCCACCACGGACGGCTATGGCTACACCTTC
few TRBJ1-2 TRBV9 - CASREPFGQEEDGYTF TGTGCCAGCAGGGAACCCTTTGGGCAGGAAGAAGATGGCTACACCTTC
- TRBJ1-4 TRBV7-8 - CASSLTYRATNEKLFF TGTGCCAGCAGCTTAACTTATAGGGCAACTAATGAAAAACTGTTTTTT
- TRBJ2-5 TRBV29-1 TRBD1 CSADRQGTGETQYF TGCAGCGCTGACCGACAGGGCACGGGAGAGACCCAGTACTTC
few TRBJ2-5 TRBV27 - CASSFFGGRETQYF TGTGCCAGCAGTTTCTTTGGGGGTAGAGAGACCCAGTACTTC
- TRBJ1-1 TRBV5-1 - CASSSDRTNTEAFF TGCGCCAGCAGCTCGGACAGAACGAACACTGAAGCTTTCTTT
- TRBJ1-1 TRBV4-1 - CASSQDPTWTGPEAFF TGCGCCAGCAGCCAAGATCCGACTTGGACGGGACCTGAAGCTTTCTTT
few TRBJ1-5 TRBV29-1 - CSVTAERNQPQHF TGCAGCGTTACAGCCGAGAGAAATCAGCCCCAGCATTTT
- TRBJ2-5 TRBV9 - CASSVEGIETQYF TGTGCCAGCAGCGTAGAAGGGATAGAGACCCAGTACTTC
once TRBJ2-5 TRBV29-1 TRBD2 CSVEGAVRGLAGGRKTQYF TGCAGCGTTGAAGGGGCCGTCCGCGGGCTAGCGGGGGGCCGGAAGACCCAGTACTTC
- TRBJ2-7 TRBV5-1 TRBD2 CASSYSAGGLQYEQYF TGCGCCAGCAGCTACTCAGCGGGGGGCCTCCAATACGAGCAGTACTTC
- TRBJ2-5 TRBV5-1 - CASSLAVGGKTQYF TGCGCCAGCAGCTTGGCAGTGGGGGGCAAGACCCAGTACTTC
- TRBJ2-5 TRBV7-9 - CASSPDSQETQYF TGTGCCAGCAGCCCCGACAGTCAAGAGACCCAGTACTTC
few TRBJ2-5 TRBV29-1 - CSVERQGGETQYF TGCAGCGTTGAACGTCAGGGAGGAGAGACCCAGTACTTC
- TRBJ1-1 TRBV7-9 - CASSFTEANTEAFF TGTGCCAGCAGCTTCACGGAGGCGAACACTGAAGCTTTCTTT
few TRBJ1-3 TRBV29-1 - CSVEEDPGNTIYF TGCAGCGTTGAAGAGGATCCTGGAAACACCATATATTTT
- TRBJ1-2 TRBV7-8 - CASSLAHQGLGGYTF TGTGCCAGCAGCTTAGCGCACCAGGGGTTGGGAGGCTACACCTTC
few TRBJ1-4 TRBV28 TRBD1 CASSLQTGLTEKLFF TGTGCCAGCAGTTTACAGACAGGGTTGACTGAAAAACTGTTTTTT
- TRBJ2-6 TRBV10-3 - CAIRRGQIQGSGANVLTF TGTGCCATCAGGAGGGGCCAAATACAGGGCTCCGGGGCCAACGTCCTGACTTTC